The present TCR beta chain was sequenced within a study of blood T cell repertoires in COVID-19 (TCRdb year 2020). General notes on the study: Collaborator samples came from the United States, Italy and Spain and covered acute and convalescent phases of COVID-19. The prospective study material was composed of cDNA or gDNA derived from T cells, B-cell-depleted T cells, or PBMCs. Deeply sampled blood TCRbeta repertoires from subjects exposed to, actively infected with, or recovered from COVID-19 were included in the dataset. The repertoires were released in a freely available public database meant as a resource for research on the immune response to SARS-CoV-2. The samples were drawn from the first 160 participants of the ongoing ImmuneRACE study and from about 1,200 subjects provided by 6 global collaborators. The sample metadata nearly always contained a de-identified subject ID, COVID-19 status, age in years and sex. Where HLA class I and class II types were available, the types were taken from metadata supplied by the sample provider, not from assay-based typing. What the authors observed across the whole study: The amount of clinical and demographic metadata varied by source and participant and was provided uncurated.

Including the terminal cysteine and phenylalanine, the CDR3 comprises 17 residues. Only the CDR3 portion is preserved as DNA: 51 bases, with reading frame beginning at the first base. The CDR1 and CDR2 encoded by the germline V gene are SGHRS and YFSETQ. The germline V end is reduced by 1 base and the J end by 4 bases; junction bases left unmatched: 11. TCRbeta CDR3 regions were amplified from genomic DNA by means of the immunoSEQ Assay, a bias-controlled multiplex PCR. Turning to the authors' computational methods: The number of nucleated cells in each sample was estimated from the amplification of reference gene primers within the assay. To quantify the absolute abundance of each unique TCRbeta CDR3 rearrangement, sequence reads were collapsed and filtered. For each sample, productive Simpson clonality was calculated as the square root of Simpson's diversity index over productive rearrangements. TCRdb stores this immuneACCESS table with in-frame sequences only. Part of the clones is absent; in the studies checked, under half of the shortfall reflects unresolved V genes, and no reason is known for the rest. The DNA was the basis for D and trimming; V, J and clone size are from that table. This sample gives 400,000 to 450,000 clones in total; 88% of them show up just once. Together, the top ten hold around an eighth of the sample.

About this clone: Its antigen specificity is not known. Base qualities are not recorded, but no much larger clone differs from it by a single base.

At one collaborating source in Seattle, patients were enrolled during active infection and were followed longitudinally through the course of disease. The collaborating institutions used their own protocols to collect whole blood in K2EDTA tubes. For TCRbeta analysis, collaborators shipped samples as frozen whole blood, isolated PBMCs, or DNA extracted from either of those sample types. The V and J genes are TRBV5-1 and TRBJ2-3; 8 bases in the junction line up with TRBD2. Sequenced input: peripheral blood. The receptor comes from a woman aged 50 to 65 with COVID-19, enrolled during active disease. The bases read TGCGCCAGCAGCTTGCGAGCAGCGGGGGCTGATCCAGATACGCAGTATTTT. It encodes CASSLRAAGADPDTQYF.